A single sample gave rise to the 32 T cell receptor beta chains below, sequenced in a study of identical twins. One entry per CDR3 protein results from TCRdb running MiXCR on the 5' RACE reads. The sample yields 350,000 to 500,000 distinct CDR3 sequences, around a sixth seen once. Sequencing was carried out using naive T cells sorted from blood. These receptor sequences come from a man aged 45-60 years in good health.

This clonotype was seen a handful of times. The V call is TRBV20-1, the J call TRBJ1-2; no definite D call. The CDR3 extends over 11 amino acids. Per germline, CDR1 DFQATT and CDR2 SNEGSKA (reference sequence). With 1 base removed from V and 4 bases from J, the gap between germline ends came to 4 bases. CDR3 DNA: TGCAGTGCTAGAGTCGGCTATGGCTACACCTTC. Protein: CSARVGYGYTF.

In this sample, this clonotype turned up a few times. The chain combines TRBV7-8 with TRBJ2-2, with D maybe TRBD2 (6 bases). The length of the CDR3 is 18 residues. Germline values: CDR1 SGHVS, CDR2 FQNEAQ. Trimming removed 6 bases from V and 1 base from J, with 21 bases in between. For the CDR3, the DNA is TGTGCCAGCAGTTCGCAACCCGGGAGAATGGGGAACACCGGGGAGCTGTTTTTT. Protein: CASSSQPGRMGNTGELFF.

The table lists this clonotype with a few counts. The rearrangement joins TRBV9 to TRBJ2-5; 11 positions agree with TRBD2. The germline CDR1 and CDR2 sequences are SGDLS and YYNGEE. V gave up 2 bases and J gave up 5 bases; unmatched junction bases: 5. The CDR3 totals 15 residues. The CDR3, as DNA: TGTGCCAGCAGCGTTAGCGGGGGGGCCCGCGAGACCCAGTACTTC. As protein: CASSVSGGARETQYF.

V and J are TRBV6-5 and TRBJ1-4, with D possibly matching TRBD1 (5 bases). The CDR3 loop spans 14 amino acids. Germline V CDR1 and CDR2: MNHEY, SVGAGI. V gave up 0 bases and J gave up 5 bases, with 7 bases separating them. CDR3 coding DNA: TGTGCCAGCAGTTACTCAGGGGCCAATGAAAAACTGTTTTTT. Amino acids: CASSYSGANEKLFF.

V is TRBV4-2 and J is TRBJ2-7; D might be TRBD1 or TRBD2, each matching 5 bases. The CDR3 has 15 residues. Germline lookup yields CDR1 LGHNA and CDR2 YNFKEQ. Trimming stripped 2 bases from V and 6 bases from J, with 17 bases between. The chain's CDR3 is CASSQSGTGRREQYF. The CDR3 nucleotides are TGTGCCAGCAGCCAATCCGGGACCGGGCGTCGCGAGCAGTACTTC.

The chain is built from TRBV5-1 and TRBJ2-7, with D possibly being TRBD2 (6 bases). Germline CDR1 and CDR2: SGHRS and YFSETQ. V was clipped by 4 bases and J by 0 bases, with 14 bases between them. This CDR3 comprises 15 residues. The CDR3 is CASSPGGASSYEQYF. In DNA, the CDR3 is TGCGCCAGCAGCCCCGGGGGTGCGAGCTCCTACGAGCAGTACTTC.

This clonotype has ten or more counts. The V gene is TRBV5-1, the J gene TRBJ2-1, with 9 bases matching TRBD1. Germline CDR1 and CDR2: SGHRS and YFSETQ. The V and J ends lost 4 bases and 10 bases, in that order; junction bases with no gene match: 9. The CDR3 consists of 14 residues. The CDR3 DNA reads as TGCGCCAGCAGCACATGGACAGGGGCCGAGGAGCAGTTCTTC. This encodes CASSTWTGAEEQFF. The complete variable domain, with remaining parts taken from reference TRBV5-1 and TRBJ2-1, reads KAGVTQTPRYLIKTRGQQVTLSCSPISGHRSVSWYQQTPGQGLQFLFEYFSETQRNKGNFPGRFSGRQFSNSRSEMNVSTLELGDSALYLCASSTWTGAEEQFFGPGTRLTVL.

In this sample, this clonotype turned up many times. The chain recombines TRBV20-1 with TRBJ2-5; 11 bases fit TRBD1. The length of the CDR3 is 16 residues. V lost 6 bases, J lost 4 bases, and 13 bases stayed unmatched. Germline V gene lookup returns CDR1 DFQATT and CDR2 SNEGSKA (reference sequence). As DNA, the CDR3 is TGCAGTGCGTCGCCGGGACAGGGGGTGTTGCGAGAGACCCAGTACTTC. Its translation: CSASPGQGVLRETQYF.

This clonotype was counted only a few times. V and J are TRBV4-2 and TRBJ1-5; D may be TRBD1 (5 bases). V was trimmed by 1 base and J by 4 bases, leaving 11 bases between them. Germline CDR1 is LGHNA and CDR2 is YNFKEQ. The CDR3 contains 15 residues. CDR3 sequence reads: CASSQGAGNNQPQHF. In DNA form, the CDR3 reads TGTGCCAGCAGCCAAGGGGCAGGGAATAATCAGCCCCAGCATTTT.

The sample holds a few counts of this clonotype. The chain is built from TRBV7-9 and TRBJ2-5, with D perhaps TRBD1 or TRBD2 (5 bases each). The CDR3 spans 17 residues. Trimming cost V 0 bases and J 2 bases, with 16 bases left between them. CDR1 is SEHNR, CDR2 FQNEAQ, per germline (reference sequence). The CDR3 nucleotides read TGTGCCAGCAGCTTAGCGTTCAGAGGGACCCCTCAAGAGACCCAGTACTTC. This translates into CASSLAFRGTPQETQYF.

A few counts support this clonotype. This chain joins TRBV20-1 and TRBJ1-6; no definite D call. The germline CDR1 and CDR2 sequences are DFQATT and SNEGSKA (reference sequence). The germline V and J ends were trimmed by 2 bases and 5 bases, with 13 bases remaining between them. The CDR3 sequence is 15 residues long. The CDR3 reads CSARSIARDNSPLHF. The CDR3 DNA reads as TGCAGTGCTAGATCCATTGCCCGGGATAATTCACCCCTCCACTTT.

The V call is TRBV6-1, the J call TRBJ2-6; 7 nucleotides line up with TRBD1. CDR3 length equals 13 residues. CDR1 is MNHNS and CDR2 is SASEGT in the germline V gene. J gave up 8 bases and V 8 bases, and 6 bases lay outside the gene matches. The CDR3: CASGTTGSNVLTF. The CDR3 region has the DNA TGTGCCAGCGGTACGACAGGGTCCAACGTCCTGACTTTC.

Only a few counts were recorded for this clonotype. The V call is TRBV12-3 or TRBV12-4, the J call TRBJ1-1, with D unclear. V lost 2 bases to trimming and J lost 4 bases, with 11 bases between them. This CDR3 is 14 amino acids long. CDR3 sequence: CASSLTLRTTEAFF. As DNA, the CDR3 is TGTGCCAGCAGTTTAACTCTCCGGACCACTGAAGCTTTCTTT.

Only a few counts were recorded for this clonotype. This chain uses TRBV5-6 with TRBJ2-3, with 8 bases aligning to TRBD1. Germline CDR1 reads SGHDT; CDR2 reads YYEEEE. CDR3 length: 15 amino acids. Germline trimming cut 0 bases from V and 5 bases from J; bases unmatched to any gene: 5. In DNA, the CDR3 is TGTGCCAGCAGCTTGGAGGCAGGGGGCATAGATACGCAGTATTTT. This translates into CASSLEAGGIDTQYF.

This clonotype was detected only a few times. This rearrangement joins TRBV15 to TRBJ1-6, with D possibly matching TRBD1 (5 bases). This CDR3 contains 17 residues. V was cut by 3 bases and J by 0 bases, with 12 bases left in between. Germline lookup yields CDR1 LNHNV and CDR2 YYDKDF (reference sequence). The chain's CDR3 is CATSSEQASSYNSPLHF. For the CDR3, the DNA is TGTGCCACCAGCAGTGAACAGGCCAGCTCCTATAATTCACCCCTCCACTTT.

This clonotype was observed a few times. The chain carries TRBV12-3 or TRBV12-4 and TRBJ2-2, with no clear D. Trimming cost V 3 bases and J 4 bases, with 9 bases left between them. The CDR3 is made up of 14 amino acids. As DNA, the CDR3 is TGTGCCAGCAGTTTTCTTATTACCACCGGGGAGCTGTTTTTT. The encoded protein is CASSFLITTGELFF.

Only a few counts were recorded for this clonotype. The chain is built from TRBV7-8 and TRBJ2-7; TRBD2 matches at 7 bases. V was pared by 3 bases and J by 0 bases, with 11 bases of the junction left unmatched. Germline assignment: CDR1 SGHVS and CDR2 FQNEAQ. The CDR3 runs 17 residues. The CDR3 coding sequence is TGTGCCAGCAGCTTGGGCTTCGAGAGCGGGGTCTCCTACGAGCAGTACTTC. This encodes CASSLGFESGVSYEQYF.

This clonotype has ten or more counts. The chain combines TRBV20-1 with TRBJ1-2; D remains ambiguous. Germline-derived CDR1 and CDR2 are DFQATT and SNEGSKA (reference sequence). The CDR3 is 13 residues long. V lost 7 bases and J 3 bases, leaving 15 bases between the germline ends. CDR3 nucleotide sequence: TGCAGTGGGAAGGGCCCTGGGGACTATGGCTACACCTTC. It encodes CSGKGPGDYGYTF.

This chain joins TRBV4-3 and TRBJ1-1; TRBD1 agrees at 7 bases. The V gene end was trimmed by 2 bases and the J gene end by 1 base; junction bases not matched to a gene: 10. The germline V gene has CDR1 LGHNA and CDR2 YSLEER. The length of the CDR3 is 17 residues. Here the CDR3 DNA reads TGCGCCAGCAGCCAACAAGGGGGCCGGGGGGGGAACACTGAAGCTTTCTTT. As protein: CASSQQGGRGGNTEAFF.

There are a few counts of this clonotype. The chain uses TRBV3-1 and TRBJ1-3, with a tentative D call TRBD1 (5 bases). Trimming cost V 0 bases and J 2 bases, with 11 bases left between them. From germline, CDR1 is LGHDT and CDR2 YNNKEL (reference sequence). The CDR3 spans 16 residues. The chain's CDR3 is CASSQDMTVAGNTIYF. The CDR3 DNA sequence: TGTGCCAGCAGCCAAGATATGACAGTTGCTGGAAACACCATATATTTT.

This chain links TRBV12-3 or TRBV12-4 with TRBJ1-2; weak D call: TRBD1 (6 bases). V was clipped by 1 base and J by 4 bases, with 10 bases between them. This CDR3 comprises 14 residues. The CDR3: CASSLGGRTYGYTF. The CDR3 DNA reads TGTGCCAGCAGTTTAGGGGGGCGAACCTATGGCTACACCTTC.

This clonotype was seen only a few times. The rearrangement links TRBV20-1 to TRBJ2-3; 12 nucleotides agree with TRBD2. Trimming removed 7 bases from V and 4 bases from J; junction bases left unmatched: 6. CDR3 size: 14 residues. Per germline, CDR1 DFQATT and CDR2 SNEGSKA (reference sequence). The DNA for the CDR3 is TGCAGTGGGACTAGCGGGAAGGTCCCAGATACGCAGTATTTT. This gives the protein CSGTSGKVPDTQYF.

This clonotype occurred a few times. This chain connects TRBV7-2 to TRBJ1-5, with D hard to call. The CDR3 loop spans 15 amino acids. Trimming removed 0 bases at V and 5 bases at J, with 11 bases between. Germline CDR1 and CDR2: SGHTA and FQGNSA. The CDR3, as DNA: TGTGCCAGCAGCTTAGCGGCGGGGATGGATCAGCCCCAGCATTTT. Translating gives CASSLAAGMDQPQHF.

The sample holds a few counts of this clonotype. The chain uses TRBV7-2 and TRBJ2-1, with D tentatively TRBD2 (6 bases). The V end was cut by 5 bases, the J end by 4 bases, with 18 bases between. The CDR3 sequence is 16 residues long. Per the germline V gene, CDR1 is SGHTA and CDR2 is FQGNSA. CDR3 in DNA: TGTGCCAGCAGCCGTACCAACGTAGCGGTGTACAATGAGCAGTTCTTC. This encodes CASSRTNVAVYNEQFF.

This clonotype was detected ten times or more. This chain uses TRBV4-2 with TRBJ2-3, with TRBD2 matching over 14 bases. CDR1 and CDR2 from the germline V gene are LGHNA and YNFKEQ. The CDR3 has 23 residues. V lost 4 bases to trimming and J lost 0 bases; unmatched junction nucleotides: 21. For the CDR3, the DNA is TGTGCCAGCAGCCTGACGGAGCGTTACATCGGGACTAGCGGGAGTTCTAGCACAGATACGCAGTATTTT. Protein: CASSLTERYIGTSGSSSTDTQYF.

This clonotype has just a few counts. The gene calls are TRBV3-1 and TRBJ1-1; D is possibly TRBD1 (5 bases). This CDR3 spans 14 amino acids. Germline CDR1 is LGHDT and CDR2 is YNNKEL (reference sequence). The V end was cut by 4 bases, the J end by 5 bases, with 14 bases between. This CDR3 is CASSRGIRETEAFF. CDR3 nucleotide sequence: TGTGCCAGCAGCCGAGGGATCAGGGAGACTGAAGCTTTCTTT.

This clonotype has more than one count but fewer than ten. The rearrangement uses TRBV7-2 and TRBJ2-1; possible D gene TRBD2, 6 bases. The V end lost 6 bases, the J end lost 10 bases, and 22 bases lay between the germline ends. Germline CDR1 is SGHTA and CDR2 is FQGNSA. This CDR3 has 15 residues. The CDR3 reads CASRLSGSSVGEQFF. The CDR3 region has the DNA TGTGCCAGCAGATTATCCGGGAGCTCAGTGGGAGAGCAGTTCTTC.

This clonotype appeared a few times. For the CDR3, the DNA is TGTGCCAGCAGCGACGGGACACCTACATGGCAGTTCTTC. This gives the protein CASSDGTPTWQFF. The V gene is TRBV9, the J gene TRBJ2-1; TRBD1 is a possible D gene (6 bases). The CDR3 is 13 amino acids. Germline CDR1 SGDLS, CDR2 YYNGEE. The germline V and J ends were trimmed by 3 bases and 12 bases, with 16 bases remaining between them.

The J gene is TRBJ2-7, the V gene TRBV6-5; TRBD1 aligns across 7 bases. The CDR3 extends over 14 amino acids. Trimming at V came to 2 bases and at J to 2 bases, leaving 3 bases not matched to a gene. In germline, CDR1 is MNHEY, CDR2 SVGAGI. The CDR3 DNA reads as TGTGCCAGCAGTTACCCGGGACAGCCCTACGAGCAGTACTTC. It translates to CASSYPGQPYEQYF.

J is TRBJ2-1 and V is TRBV30; TRBD2 agrees at 10 bases. Per the germline V gene, CDR1 is GTSNPN and CDR2 is SVGIG (reference sequence). There are 17 residues in the CDR3. V dropped 3 bases and J dropped 8; count of bases not matched to a gene: 16. CDR3 protein: CAWSIQLLSGGPHEQFF. The CDR3 region has the DNA TGTGCCTGGAGCATCCAACTACTTAGCGGGGGGCCCCATGAGCAGTTCTTC. Variable domain in full (rest from reference TRBV30 and TRBJ2-1): SQTIHQWPATLVQPVGSPLSLECTVEGTSNPNLYWYRQAAGRGLQLLFYSVGIGQISSEVPQNLSASRPQDRQFILSSKKLLLSDSGFYLCAWSIQLLSGGPHEQFFGPGTRLTVL.

The gene calls are TRBV21-1 and TRBJ2-2; the D call of TRBD1 is as the table states it, not checked on the DNA. TRBV21-1 is described as a pseudogene. The CDR3 runs 18 residues. CDR3 residues: CASSNAISGQANTGELFF. The DNA of the CDR3 is TGTGCCAGCAGCAACGCTATCTCCGGACAGGCGAACACCGGGGAGCTGTTTTTT.

This clonotype was observed many times. The chain joins TRBV12-3 or TRBV12-4 to TRBJ2-2; unclear D gene. There are 15 residues in the CDR3. Trimming took 9 bases from V and 1 from J, leaving 15 bases between them. CDR3 in DNA: TGTGCCAGTTCACACTGGACGGAGAACACCGGGGAGCTGTTTTTT. Translation: CASSHWTENTGELFF.